This T cell receptor (beta chain) emerged from a study of post-analysis software for immune sequencing data. Study in general: There were relapsing-remitting, secondary progressive and progressive-relapsing multiple sclerosis among the disease courses included. Findings and caveats of the study: Multiple sclerosis patients had significantly lower normalized Chao1 diversity than controls. Patients carried a handful of TRBV segments more frequently than controls did, and TRBV5-6, TRBV5-1 and TRBV20-1 were among them. F-measure co-clustering was strong for batch-matched samples.

The V gene's germline CDR1 is SGHAT and CDR2 FQDESV (reference sequence). The CDR3 spans 14 residues. Unique molecular identifiers tagged the TCR beta cDNA libraries. Input populations of roughly 1 to 11 million T cells gave rise to roughly 500,000 cDNA molecules. TCRdb re-derived calls from the PCR reads in MiXCR, one entry per CDR3 protein. The data hold some 500,000 distinct CDR3 sequences, with 45% observed a single time. A remark on this clonotype: No antigen is known for it. One end of the junction does not line up with germline, which may come from a read error.

Specimen: blood. The clonotype comes from a girl aged 5-17 years with multiple sclerosis. The rearrangement uses TRBV11-1 and TRBJ1-1; D remains ambiguous. CDR3 in amino acids: CVSSLAPGNTEAFF. As DNA, the CDR3 is TGTGTCAGCAGCTTAGCGCCGGGGAACACTGAAGCTTTCTTT.